Listed here is a single T cell receptor beta chain. Seattle-derived patients entered the study during active infection and were followed longitudinally. The source of the sample is a study of blood T cell repertoires in COVID-19. About the research overall: Acute-phase and convalescent COVID-19 samples originated in the United States, Italy and Spain. In each case, the material was cDNA or gDNA derived from T cells, B-cell-depleted T cells, or PBMCs.

Methods used by the authors: Reference gene primers were amplified, and this amplification served to estimate nucleated cell counts. Using immunoSEQ multiplex PCR, the repertoire was profiled, and TCRdb retains in-frame clones only, with some absent. V and J calls and clone size come straight from that table; D and trimming were deduced from the DNA. The sample holds roughly 130,000 clones; around nine tenths are singletons and the top ten take around 4.6%. Germline V CDR1 and CDR2: SEHNR, FQNEAQ (reference sequence). The CDR3 consists of 17 residues. With 3 bases removed from V and 2 bases from J, the gap between germline ends came to 16 bases.

This TCR was recovered from a man between 60 and 70 years old with COVID-19, enrolled during active disease. The sequenced sample was peripheral blood. The gene calls are TRBV7-9 and TRBJ2-2; D is possibly TRBD1 (6 bases). CDR3 nucleotides: TGTGCCAGCAGCTTGCAAGTACAGGGAACCAACACCGGGGAGCTGTTTTTT. Translating gives CASSLQVQGTNTGELFF.